This TCR beta chain is drawn from a study of Ad26.COV2.S vaccination and SARS-CoV-2 variants (dated by TCRdb to about 2021). About the investigation overall: Vaccine-arm donors were drawn from COV1001, a multicentre, randomized, double-blind, placebo-controlled phase I-IIa trial of Ad26.COV2.S in healthy adults. Ad26.COV2.S was given intramuscularly at 5x10^10 or 1x10^11 viral particles, as a single shot or as two shots 56 days apart. Sequencing of the TCRbeta repertoire served to evaluate the specificity and breadth of SARS-CoV-2-reactive T cell receptors following Ad26.COV2.S vaccination. A total of about 30 samples were included in the TCR-sequenced set, comprising approximately 20 Ad26.COV2.S vaccine recipients, 5 placebo recipients and 8 SARS-CoV-2 convalescent individuals. Trial participants were randomized into five groups of five, in which low-dose or high-dose Ad26.COV2.S was given once or twice, or placebo was given on both occasions. Investigators did not know the trial group allocation while performing experiments and assessing outcomes.

Worth noting for this clone: Its binding antigen is unknown. Base qualities are not at hand, and no much larger clone is one base apart.

V is pared back by 5 bases and J by 6 bases, with 18 bases lying between the germline termini. According to the germline V gene, CDR1 reads MGHDK and CDR2 reads SYGVNS. The CDR3 measures 15 amino acids from cysteine to phenylalanine. The DNA shown is the 45-base CDR3, in frame from base 1. Study-wide findings and limitations: The study was not powered to compare responses between vaccine doses or regimens. Non-spike TCR breadth was comparable between vaccine and placebo recipients, consistent with the vaccine containing only spike. Higher spike-specific TCR breadth was observed in Ad26.COV2.S recipients than in placebo recipients (P = 0.0014). Substantial breadth of spike-specific CD8+ and CD4+ T cell responses was reported after vaccination. According to the authors, total T cell responses may have been underestimated by the TCR breadth and depth analyses.

The immunoSEQ Assay was the method used to sequence TCRbeta CDR3 regions. After extraction, genomic DNA underwent amplification by bias-controlled multiplex PCR, followed by high-throughput sequencing. The authors' pipeline ran thus. To quantify the absolute abundance of each unique TCRbeta CDR3 region, sequences were collapsed and filtered. T cell fraction was estimated by normalization of TCRbeta template counts to usable DNA, with usable DNA being measured through amplification of reference genes present in all nucleated cells. Repertoire TCRs were annotated as SARS-CoV-2-specific when V gene, CDR3 amino acid sequence and J gene were exactly matched to a known reactive TCR set. The reference SARS-CoV-2 TCR set came from MIRA and was filtered for enrichment in COVID-19-positive ImmuneCODE repertoires, removing public or cross-reactive TCRs. Using the MIRA antigens, annotated TCRs were further analysed by specific ORF or by position within an ORF. Breadth was defined as the number of annotated unique rearrangements divided by the total number of unique productive rearrangements, and depth was defined as the summed frequency of the annotated unique rearrangements. Group comparisons of TCR breadth used two-sided Wilcoxon rank-sum tests. The clones in this table, taken by TCRdb from immuneACCESS, are in-frame only. Not every clone is retained; where verified, under half of the shortfall comes from an unresolved V gene, and the cause of the rest is unknown. That table supplies the V and J calls and clone size; D and trimming were determined from the DNA. In all, the sample holds more than 300,000 clones, and just under 85% of those were seen once. 2% to 2.5% of the sample is in the top ten clones.

The treatment or condition label, read with the paper, signifies: 15 to 20 received Ad26.COV2.S at low or high dose, single or two shots; about 5 received placebo; per-sample allocation not given. Repertoires of vaccine and placebo recipients were sequenced from samples collected on day 63 after the first injection. Cohort 1b enrolled around 23 adults aged 18-55 years at a single site in Boston, USA, between 29 July and 7 August 2020. Ad26.COV2.S consisted of a replication-incompetent adenovirus type 26 vector by which a prefusion-stabilized SARS-CoV-2 spike protein from the original Wuhan strain was expressed.

Sequenced material: peripheral blood, taken in a trial of Ad26.COV2.S vaccine versus placebo. This receptor chain uses TRBV25-1 and TRBJ2-3, with the D gene uncertain. This receptor was obtained from a person between 18 and 65 years old who received the Ad26.COV2.S COVID-19 vaccine or a placebo. This receptor has the CDR3 CASSSPRSPKDTQYF. The nucleotide sequence reads TGTGCCAGCAGTTCACCGAGATCGCCGAAGGATACGCAGTATTTT.